This TCR beta chain was retrieved from a study of T-cell memory formation after mild COVID-19. Trimming removed 0 bases at V and 1 base at J, with 22 bases between. The germline V gene has CDR1 DFQATT and CDR2 SNEGSKA (reference sequence). The CDR3 is made up of 18 amino acids. MiXCR was run by TCRdb on the 5' RACE reads, yielding one entry per CDR3 protein. The top ten clones hold about 23% of a sample with more than 250,000 distinct CDR3 sequences, approximately 19% of them seen once. This chain connects TRBV20-1 to TRBJ2-7, with a weak D call TRBD1 (6 bases). This clonotype was sampled from a man between 18 and 29 years old who had mild COVID-19 (a few samples of this study predate the infection). Cell type and time point are not known. The sample was PBMCs or a T cell subset sorted from them (not recorded which). The CDR3 nucleotides read TGCAGTGCTAGAGATCTGGGGAGTACACGGCAGGGGTCCTACGAGCAGTACTTC. It yields the protein CSARDLGSTRQGSYEQYF.